The 16 T cell receptor beta chains presented below share a single source sample, sequenced in a study of T cell changes during pregnancy in multiple sclerosis. Clones were read by immunoSEQ multiplex PCR, and TCRdb kept only the in-frame ones, dropping some. Here the sample spans about 40,000 clones, over 75% being singletons. Sequenced here: peripheral blood, sampled in the first trimester of pregnancy. The receptor set was obtained from a female donor in good health, enrolled as a control in a pregnancy study.

This chain joins TRBV10-2 and TRBJ2-1; 8 nucleotides align to TRBD2. Trimming at V came to 7 bases and at J to 6 bases, leaving 5 bases not matched to a gene. This CDR3 spans 13 amino acids. Germline V gene data show CDR1 as WSHSY and CDR2 as SAAADI. Here the CDR3 reads CASKPGGANEQFF. The DNA of the CDR3 is TGCGCCAGCAAGCCCGGGGGGGCCAATGAGCAGTTCTTC.

The genes are TRBV7-9 and TRBJ1-1; 7 bases are a match to TRBD1. Germline CDR1 and CDR2: SEHNR and FQNEAQ (reference sequence). The CDR3 covers 14 residues. V dropped 5 bases and J dropped 5; count of bases not matched to a gene: 8. The CDR3 bases are TGTGCCAGCAGCACAGGACAGGTTGGGACTGAAGCTTTCTTT. Protein: CASSTGQVGTEAFF.

The rearrangement joins TRBV5-4 to TRBJ2-6, with D possibly TRBD2 on 7 matching bases. Germline assignment: CDR1 SGHNT and CDR2 YYREEE (reference sequence). V shed 4 bases and J shed 4 bases, with 18 bases lying between them. The CDR3 has 17 residues. The CDR3 is CASSGSRGAEGANVLTF. The CDR3 DNA follows: TGTGCCAGCAGCGGCTCCCGGGGGGCGGAAGGGGCCAACGTCCTGACTTTC.

The DNA of the CDR3 is TGTGCCAGCAGACCACCGGACAGGGCTTATGGCTACACCTTC. Protein: CASRPPDRAYGYTF. The gene calls are TRBV28 and TRBJ1-2; 8 bases match TRBD1. Losses at the gene ends were 6 bases for V and 5 bases for J; bases not matched to a gene: 8. The CDR3 is 14 amino acids. Germline V gene sequence: CDR1 MDHEN, CDR2 SYDVKM.

This chain uses TRBV27 with TRBJ1-5; 8 bases align to TRBD1. V lost 2 bases, J lost 7 bases, and 4 bases stayed unmatched. This CDR3 spans 14 amino acids. Germline V lookup: CDR1 MNHEY, CDR2 SMNVEV (reference sequence). CDR3 amino acids: CASSLGQGAQPQHF. For the CDR3, the DNA is TGTGCCAGCAGTTTAGGCCAGGGGGCGCAGCCCCAGCATTTT.

J is TRBJ1-2 and V is TRBV30; TRBD1 might be the D (5 bases). This CDR3 spans 12 amino acids. Germline V gives CDR1 GTSNPN, CDR2 SVGIG (reference sequence). CDR3 DNA: TGTGCGTCCAATCAGGGTAACTATGGCTACACCTTC. Translation gives CASNQGNYGYTF.

V gene TRBV4-3 combines with J gene TRBJ1-1; D gene ambiguous. Trimming took 1 base from V and 4 from J, leaving 10 bases between them. CDR1 and CDR2 (germline): LGHNA, YSLEER. The CDR3 length is 14 residues. CDR3 residues: CASSQGAAGTEAFF. In nucleotides, the CDR3 is TGCGCCAGCAGCCAAGGGGCGGCGGGCACTGAAGCTTTCTTT.

This chain uses TRBV6-1 with TRBJ1-2; 8 nucleotides align to TRBD1. Germline loops: CDR1 MNHNS, CDR2 SASEGT. V gave up 9 bases and J gave up 9 bases; unmatched junction bases: 12. The CDR3 loop spans 13 amino acids. The CDR3, as DNA: TGTGCCAGGGGATCGGACAGGGATTCGAGCTACACCTTC. It specifies CARGSDRDSSYTF.

This chain joins TRBV14 and TRBJ2-2; tentatively, D is TRBD2 (6 bases). V lost 0 bases to trimming and J lost 4 bases, with 18 bases between them. CDR3 length: 18 residues. The germline V gene encodes CDR1 SGHDN and CDR2 FVKESK. As DNA, the CDR3 is TGTGCCAGCAGCCAAGATACTCCCCTGGCGGGGTTCACCGGGGAGCTGTTTTTT. It codes for CASSQDTPLAGFTGELFF.

The CDR3 nucleotides read TGTGCCTGGAGTGCTGACAGGAATCAGCCCCAGCATTTT. Translated, it gives CAWSADRNQPQHF. The V call is TRBV30, the J call TRBJ1-5; D may be TRBD1 (6 bases). Trimming removed 1 base from V and 4 bases from J, with 8 bases in between. CDR1 and CDR2 (germline): GTSNPN, SVGIG (reference sequence). This CDR3 region has 13 residues. The full variable domain, with the rest looked up from reference TRBV30 and TRBJ1-5, is SQTIHQWPATLVQPVGSPLSLECTVEGTSNPNLYWYRQAAGRGLQLLFYSVGIGQISSEVPQNLSASRPQDRQFILSSKKLLLSDSGFYLCAWSADRNQPQHFGDGTRLSIL.

This chain uses TRBV7-9 with TRBJ2-7, with 9 bases lining up with TRBD1. This CDR3 contains 12 residues. Germline V gene data show CDR1 as SEHNR and CDR2 as FQNEAQ (reference sequence). V was pared by 8 bases and J by 5 bases, with 4 bases of the junction left unmatched. This chain's CDR3 is CASRQGGNEQYF. For the CDR3, the DNA is TGTGCCAGCCGACAGGGGGGCAACGAGCAGTACTTC.

The CDR3 spells CASSVEGRPLSLYGYTF. The CDR3 DNA follows: TGTGCCAGCAGCGTAGAGGGGAGGCCCCTAAGTCTATATGGCTACACCTTC. The chain joins TRBV9 to TRBJ1-2; perhaps TRBD1 as D (5 bases). Germline V CDR1 and CDR2: SGDLS, YYNGEE. CDR3 size: 17 residues. Deletions cut 0 bases from V and 5 bases from J, with 20 bases between.

This sequence joins TRBV2 and TRBJ2-1; D unclear. Germline V lookup: CDR1 SNHLY, CDR2 FYNNEI. The length of the CDR3 is 13 residues. The germline V and J ends were trimmed by 6 bases and 8 bases, with 14 bases remaining between them. This CDR3 is CASRTPAQDEQFF. CDR3 bases: TGTGCCAGCAGAACCCCCGCTCAGGATGAGCAGTTCTTC.

V and J are TRBV28 and TRBJ2-7; D possibly corresponds to TRBD2 (5 bases). Trimming left V 3 bases short and J 3 bases short, with 9 bases between. The CDR3 loop spans 13 amino acids. From germline, CDR1 is MDHEN and CDR2 SYDVKM. CDR3 in DNA: TGTGCCAGCAGTTTGGGAGTAGACTACGAGCAGTACTTC. Amino acids: CASSLGVDYEQYF.

The gene calls are TRBV15 and TRBJ2-1, with 10 positions matching TRBD2. The V and J ends lost 4 bases and 5 bases, in that order; junction bases with no gene match: 5. The CDR3 has 15 residues. Germline CDR1 and CDR2: LNHNV and YYDKDF (reference sequence). The CDR3 DNA reads as TGTGCCACCAGCACGAAGCGGGAGGGACACAATGAGCAGTTCTTC. It specifies CATSTKREGHNEQFF.

This clone was counted once. The chain carries TRBV4-2 and TRBJ2-1; D call uncertain. This CDR3 region has 17 residues. Germline V CDR1 and CDR2: LGHNA, YNFKEQ. V was pared by 1 base and J by 5 bases, with 18 bases between. This CDR3 is CASSQASNNRAHNEQFF. Here the CDR3 DNA reads TGTGCCAGCAGCCAAGCCAGTAACAACCGAGCGCACAATGAGCAGTTCTTC.